This TCR beta chain appears in the sequencing data of a study of Ad26.COV2.S vaccination and SARS-CoV-2 variants. As for the study in general: Doses of Ad26.COV2.S were injected into muscle once or twice, 56 days apart.

To note about this clone: The target antigen is unknown.

Method: immunoSEQ multiplex PCR; TCRdb's copy keeps in-frame clones and lacks some. The repertoire has about 680,000 clones, 70% to 90% of them found once; the top ten carry around 1.5%. Treatment: around 19 received Ad26.COV2.S at low or high dose, single or two shots; roughly 5 received placebo; per-sample allocation not given. The samples were gathered on day 63 after the first injection of vaccine or placebo. The shot given was an Ad26 vector that makes Wuhan-strain SARS-CoV-2 spike. Germline CDR1 LNHNV, CDR2 YYDKDF (reference sequence). The trim removed 1 base at V and 0 bases at J, leaving 6 bases unmatched. There are 17 residues in the CDR3. Broader study findings: Spike-specific TCR breadth ran higher among vaccine recipients than placebo recipients.

The sequence was obtained from a person between 18 and 65 years old who received the Ad26.COV2.S COVID-19 vaccine or a placebo. The sample consisted of peripheral blood, taken in a trial of Ad26.COV2.S vaccine versus placebo. This chain links TRBV15 with TRBJ2-1; TRBD2 matches 7 bases. CDR3: CATSRARGSISYNEQFF. The CDR3 DNA follows: TGTGCCACCAGCAGAGCGCGCGGGAGCATCTCCTACAATGAGCAGTTCTTC.